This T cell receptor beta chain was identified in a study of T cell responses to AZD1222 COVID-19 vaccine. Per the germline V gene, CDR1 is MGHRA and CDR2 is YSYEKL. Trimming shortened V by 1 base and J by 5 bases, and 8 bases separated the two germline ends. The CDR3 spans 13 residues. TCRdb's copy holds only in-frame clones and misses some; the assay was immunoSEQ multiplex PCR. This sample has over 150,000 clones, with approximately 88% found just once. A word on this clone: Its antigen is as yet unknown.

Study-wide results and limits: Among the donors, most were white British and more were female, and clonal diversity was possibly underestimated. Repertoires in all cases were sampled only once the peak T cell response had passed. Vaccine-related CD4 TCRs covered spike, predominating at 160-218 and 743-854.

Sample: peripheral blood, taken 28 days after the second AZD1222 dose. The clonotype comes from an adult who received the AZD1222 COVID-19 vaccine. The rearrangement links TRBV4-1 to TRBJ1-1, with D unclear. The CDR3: CASSQGPPTEAFF. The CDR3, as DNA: TGCGCCAGCAGCCAAGGACCGCCGACTGAAGCTTTCTTT.